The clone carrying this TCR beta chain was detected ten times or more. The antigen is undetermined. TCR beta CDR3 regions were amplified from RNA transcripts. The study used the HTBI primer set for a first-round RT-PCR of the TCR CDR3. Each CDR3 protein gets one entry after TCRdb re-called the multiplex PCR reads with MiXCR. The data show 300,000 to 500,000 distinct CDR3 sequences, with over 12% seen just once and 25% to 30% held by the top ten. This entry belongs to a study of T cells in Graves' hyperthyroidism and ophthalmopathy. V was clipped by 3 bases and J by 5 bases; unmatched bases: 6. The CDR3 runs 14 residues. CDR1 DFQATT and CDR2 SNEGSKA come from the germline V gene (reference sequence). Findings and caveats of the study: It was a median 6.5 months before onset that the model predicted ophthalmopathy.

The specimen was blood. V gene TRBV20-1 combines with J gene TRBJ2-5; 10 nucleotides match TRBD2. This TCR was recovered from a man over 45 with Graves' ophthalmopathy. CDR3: CSASPLAGVETQYF. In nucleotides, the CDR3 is TGCAGTGCTAGCCCCCTAGCGGGAGTGGAGACCCAGTACTTC.